These 23 T cell receptor beta chains came from one sample sequenced in a study of control samples from healthy donors and cancer patients. Data came from immunoSEQ multiplex PCR; TCRdb stores just in-frame clones and leaves some out. The sample shows roughly 48,000 clones, around 93% of them seen only once. Input material: PBMCs. These receptors all stem from a middle-aged woman with head and neck cancer.

V usage is TRBV27 and J usage is TRBJ1-2; D not certain. The V and J ends lost 5 bases and 6 bases respectively, with 7 bases between them. Germline values: CDR1 MNHEY, CDR2 SMNVEV (reference sequence). The CDR3 sequence is 11 residues long. The CDR3 loop reads CASSGGHGYTF. CDR3 sequence (DNA): TGTGCCAGCAGTGGTGGCCATGGCTACACCTTC.

The chain recombines TRBV15 with TRBJ1-1; D remains ambiguous. With 1 base removed from V and 1 base from J, the gap between germline ends came to 7 bases. The length of the CDR3 is 14 residues. CDR1 is LNHNV and CDR2 is YYDKDF in the germline V gene (reference sequence). CDR3 nucleotides: TGTGCCACCAGCAGAGTTCTAGGGAACACTGAAGCTTTCTTT. It yields the protein CATSRVLGNTEAFF.

The rearrangement links TRBV5-6 to TRBJ1-2; 7 bases align to TRBD1. Germline-derived CDR1 and CDR2 are SGHDT and YYEEEE. Trimming cost V 3 bases and J 4 bases; bases outside gene matches: 3. The CDR3 has 13 residues. The CDR3 loop is CASSSDRAYGYTF. The DNA for the CDR3 is TGTGCCAGCAGCTCCGACAGGGCCTATGGCTACACCTTC.

The table lists this clone with a count of one. The V and J genes are TRBV5-1 and TRBJ2-4; D might be TRBD1 or TRBD2, each matching 6 bases. The V end lost 4 bases, the J end lost 2 bases, and 10 bases lay between the germline ends. Germline CDR1 SGHRS, CDR2 YFSETQ. The CDR3 is made up of 14 amino acids. For the CDR3, the DNA is TGCGCCAGCAGCCAAGGGGGGACCAAAAACATTCAGTACTTC. Its translation is CASSQGGTKNIQYF.

The chain couples TRBV19 to TRBJ1-2; 9 bases are shared with TRBD1. CDR1 LNHDA and CDR2 SQIVND come from the germline V gene (reference sequence). With 5 bases clipped from V and 5 bases from J, the junction kept 6 bases outside the gene matches. This CDR3 has 14 amino acids. DNA for the CDR3: TGTGCCAGTAGTCCGGGACAGGGATCATATGGCTACACCTTC. Encoded protein: CASSPGQGSYGYTF.

This chain uses TRBV10-2 with TRBJ1-1; D gene unclear. Trimming removed 6 bases from V and 0 bases from J, with 17 bases in between. There are 16 residues in the CDR3. Germline lookup yields CDR1 WSHSY and CDR2 SAAADI. CDR3 DNA: TGCGCCAGCAGCCGAGCCGGAGAAACATTGAACACTGAAGCTTTCTTT. This encodes CASSRAGETLNTEAFF.

This clone was counted a few times. Other DNA sequences in the sample encode the same CDR3. The gene calls are TRBV4-1 and TRBJ2-7, with TRBD1 matching 11 bases. The junction had 0 bases not matched to a gene; V was cut back by 0 bases and J by 2 bases. The CDR3 totals 15 residues. Germline V CDR1 and CDR2: MGHRA, YSYEKL. The CDR3 nucleotides read TGCGCCAGCAGCCAAGAGGGACAGGGGGCCTACGAGCAGTACTTC. Its translation: CASSQEGQGAYEQYF.

This sequence joins TRBV5-1 and TRBJ1-4; maybe TRBD1 (6 bases). The germline gives CDR1 SGHRS, CDR2 YFSETQ. This CDR3 has 16 residues. The V end lost 3 bases, the J end lost 7 bases, and 19 bases lay between the germline ends. Written as DNA, the CDR3 is TGCGCCAGCAGCTCGATTGCGGGGGCAGCCGTTGAAAAACTGTTTTTT. It specifies CASSSIAGAAVEKLFF. Based on the CDR3 plus reference TRBV5-1 and TRBJ1-4, the full variable domain is KAGVTQTPRYLIKTRGQQVTLSCSPISGHRSVSWYQQTPGQGLQFLFEYFSETQRNKGNFPGRFSGRQFSNSRSEMNVSTLELGDSALYLCASSSIAGAAVEKLFFGSGTQLSVL.

J is TRBJ2-7 and V is TRBV2; TRBD2 matches 11 bases. After removal of 6 bases from V and 6 bases from J, the junction contained 10 bases not matched to a gene. Per germline, CDR1 SNHLY and CDR2 FYNNEI. The CDR3 is 15 residues long. CDR3 coding DNA: TGTGCCAGCAGAGGGACTAGCGGAGTACGGAGCGAGCAGTACTTC. Protein: CASRGTSGVRSEQYF.

J is TRBJ2-1 and V is TRBV7-3, with 7 bases matching TRBD2. The J segment lost 0 bases and the V segment lost 2 bases, leaving 4 bases of the junction unmatched. Germline assignment: CDR1 SGHTA and CDR2 FQGTGA. CDR3 length equals 16 residues. The CDR3 sequence is CASSLEGLSSYNEQFF. The CDR3 DNA follows: TGTGCCAGCAGCTTAGAGGGACTAAGCTCCTACAATGAGCAGTTCTTC.

The chain uses TRBV25-1 and TRBJ1-2, with 10 bases matching TRBD1. The CDR3 runs 18 residues. V lost 2 bases to trimming and J lost 7 bases; unmatched junction nucleotides: 16. The germline CDR1 and CDR2 sequences are MGHDK and SYGVNS. The CDR3 nucleotides are TGTGCCAGCAGTGAAATGGGGACAGGGGCTTTAACAGGGTCTGGCTACACCTTC. It specifies CASSEMGTGALTGSGYTF.

The V and J genes are TRBV5-6 and TRBJ2-7; 11 positions agree with TRBD1. The CDR3 runs 14 residues. Germline-derived CDR1 and CDR2 are SGHDT and YYEEEE. The ends lost 3 bases at V and 6 bases at J; junction bases unmatched: 5. The CDR3 is CASSYGQGAAEQYF. CDR3 in DNA: TGTGCCAGCAGCTATGGACAGGGGGCTGCCGAGCAGTACTTC.

This clone is a singleton in its sample. The chain carries TRBV30 and TRBJ2-3; 12 bases fit TRBD2. Germline V CDR1 and CDR2: GTSNPN, SVGIG (reference sequence). This CDR3 is built from 13 residues. Trimming removed 5 bases from V and 5 bases from J; junction bases left unmatched: 2. The CDR3 protein is CAWETSGRDTQYF. The CDR3 DNA sequence: TGTGCCTGGGAGACTAGCGGGAGAGATACGCAGTATTTT. Supplemented by reference TRBV30 and TRBJ2-3, the full variable domain reads SQTIHQWPATLVQPVGSPLSLECTVEGTSNPNLYWYRQAAGRGLQLLFYSVGIGQISSEVPQNLSASRPQDRQFILSSKKLLLSDSGFYLCAWETSGRDTQYFGPGTRLTVL.

The chain joins TRBV7-3 to TRBJ2-1; D remains unclear. Germline V gene data show CDR1 as SGHTA and CDR2 as FQGTGA. Trimming removed 2 bases from V and 0 bases from J, with 8 bases in between. The CDR3 is made up of 15 amino acids. The CDR3 sequence: CASSLEGYSYNEQFF. The DNA for the CDR3 is TGTGCCAGCAGCTTAGAAGGGTACTCCTACAATGAGCAGTTCTTC.

J is TRBJ2-5 and V is TRBV6-5; D is perhaps TRBD1 (6 bases). The CDR3 contains 14 residues. Trimming removed 6 bases from V and 2 bases from J, with 13 bases in between. The germline V gene has CDR1 MNHEY and CDR2 SVGAGI. CDR3 DNA sequence: TGTGCCAGCAGCTCTTGGGGGCGTCAAGAGACCCAGTACTTC. This sequence encodes CASSSWGRQETQYF.

The chain joins TRBV5-1 to TRBJ1-1; D is unresolved. The CDR3 contains 13 residues. CDR1 is SGHRS, CDR2 YFSETQ, per germline. Trimming removed 0 bases at V and 6 bases at J, with 9 bases between. CDR3 coding DNA: TGCGCCAGCAGCTTGGACCTGGGTTCTGAAGCTTTCTTT. It encodes CASSLDLGSEAFF.

Comments on this clone: Other DNA sequences within the sample encode an identical CDR3. The chain combines TRBV5-1 with TRBJ2-7, with 10 bases lining up with TRBD1. Trimming at V came to 8 bases and at J to 7 bases, leaving 15 bases not matched to a gene. The CDR3 loop spans 15 amino acids. Germline V lookup: CDR1 SGHRS, CDR2 YFSETQ. As DNA, the CDR3 is TGCGCCAGTGGGAAGAGGAGGACAGGGGGTCGGGAGCAGTACTTC. Protein product: CASGKRRTGGREQYF. Complete variable domain (other parts from reference TRBV5-1 and TRBJ2-7): KAGVTQTPRYLIKTRGQQVTLSCSPISGHRSVSWYQQTPGQGLQFLFEYFSETQRNKGNFPGRFSGRQFSNSRSEMNVSTLELGDSALYLCASGKRRTGGREQYFGPGTRLTVT.

This chain connects TRBV5-1 to TRBJ1-6; 7 bases line up with TRBD1. V was clipped by 2 bases and J by 10 bases; unmatched bases: 9. Germline CDR1 is SGHRS and CDR2 is YFSETQ. The CDR3 runs to 15 residues. CDR3 in DNA: TGCGCCAGCAGCTTAACAGGGGTTTCTAGCTCACCCCTCCACTTT. Amino acid sequence: CASSLTGVSSSPLHF.

The sample holds one count of this clone. This sequence joins TRBV18 and TRBJ1-5; 7 bases map to TRBD1. V was pared by 2 bases and J by 7 bases, with 2 bases of the junction left unmatched. The CDR3 spans 13 residues. Looked up from germline, CDR1 is KGHSH and CDR2 is LQKENI. CDR3 DNA sequence: TGTGCCAGCTCACCAGGACAGGAGCAGCCCCAGCATTTT. As protein: CASSPGQEQPQHF.

The chain has TRBV9 and TRBJ2-3; tentative D call: TRBD1 (5 bases). Between the trimmed V and J ends, which lost 3 bases and 6 bases, there was a span of 8 bases. CDR3 length: 12 residues. Germline V CDR1 and CDR2: SGDLS, YYNGEE. The DNA of the CDR3 is TGTGCCAGCAGCGAGGGGCACGATACGCAGTATTTT. This sequence encodes CASSEGHDTQYF.

The chain is built from TRBV30 and TRBJ1-1; no clear D. The V end was cut by 0 bases, the J end by 0 bases, with 8 bases between. CDR1 is GTSNPN, CDR2 SVGIG, per germline (reference sequence). This CDR3 is 14 amino acids long. As DNA, the CDR3 is TGTGCCTGGAGTGTACTAGGAATGAACACTGAAGCTTTCTTT. Translated, it gives CAWSVLGMNTEAFF. Full variable domain (outside the CDR3, taken from reference TRBV30 and TRBJ1-1): SQTIHQWPATLVQPVGSPLSLECTVEGTSNPNLYWYRQAAGRGLQLLFYSVGIGQISSEVPQNLSASRPQDRQFILSSKKLLLSDSGFYLCAWSVLGMNTEAFFGQGTRLTVV.

This chain connects TRBV5-6 to TRBJ1-6, with D hard to call. Germline-derived CDR1 and CDR2 are SGHDT and YYEEEE. V shed 2 bases and J shed 9 bases, with 15 bases lying between them. The CDR3 is 15 residues long. CDR3 in amino acids: CASSFLGGSASPLHF. The CDR3 region has the DNA TGTGCCAGCAGCTTCCTGGGAGGGTCGGCTTCACCCCTCCACTTT.

This clone showed up just a few times. The gene calls are TRBV6-1 and TRBJ1-1, with 10 bases lining up with TRBD1. Germline V gene sequence: CDR1 MNHNS, CDR2 SASEGT. The CDR3 consists of 16 residues. J lost 1 base, V lost 4 bases, and 6 bases had no gene match. CDR3 in DNA: TGTGCCAGCAGTGCGACCGACAGGGGGCCGAACACTGAAGCTTTCTTT. It translates to CASSATDRGPNTEAFF.